The entry that follows covers one TCR beta chain sequence. Its target is unknown. V lost 2 bases and J lost 0, with 8 bases in between. CDR1 MNHEY and CDR2 SVGAGI come from the germline V gene. CDR3 length: 15 residues. The data were obtained in a study of a mutant IDH1 vaccine in newly diagnosed glioma. On the study more broadly: There were approximately 62% males and roughly 38% females among treated patients, whose mean age was 40.4 years. Before enrollment, patients got radiotherapy alone, temozolomide alone, or mostly the combination. Study-wide results and limits: Pseudoprogression seemed unlinked to shifts in top peripheral T cell clonotypes.

Time point described: baseline, week 1 (first vaccination visit). Treatment specified: pre-vaccination baseline after standard-of-care therapy. Each astrocytoma in the donors was new, WHO grade 3 or 4, IDH1-mutant and ATRX-lost. The method was immunoSEQ multiplex PCR; TCRdb's version includes in-frame clones alone and lacks a portion of them. The profile shows around 64,000 clones, about 86% of them singletons. The origin of this receptor is a woman in her late teens or twenties with glioma. Some clones in this sample may be carry-over from other donors' samples. The sample here was peripheral blood mononuclear cells (PBMCs), taken from a glioma patient treated with radiotherapy, temozolomide or both. This rearrangement joins TRBV6-5 to TRBJ1-3; D not certain. This chain's CDR3 is CASSYGAGSGNTIYF. CDR3 DNA sequence: TGTGCCAGCAGTTACGGAGCAGGCTCTGGAAACACCATATATTTT.